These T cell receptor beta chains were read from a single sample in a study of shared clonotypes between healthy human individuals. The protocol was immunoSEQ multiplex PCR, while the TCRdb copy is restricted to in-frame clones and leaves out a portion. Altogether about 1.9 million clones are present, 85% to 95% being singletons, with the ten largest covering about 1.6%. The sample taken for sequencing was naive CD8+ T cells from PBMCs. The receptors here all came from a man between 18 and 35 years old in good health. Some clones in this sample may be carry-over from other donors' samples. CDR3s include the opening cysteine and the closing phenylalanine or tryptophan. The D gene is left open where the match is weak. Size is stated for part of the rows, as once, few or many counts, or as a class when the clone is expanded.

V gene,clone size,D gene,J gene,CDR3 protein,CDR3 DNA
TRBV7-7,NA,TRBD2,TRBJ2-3,CASSLAVGLAGADTQYF,TGTGCCAGCAGCTTAGCAGTGGGACTAGCGGGAGCCGATACGCAGTATTTT
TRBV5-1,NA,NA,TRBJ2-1,CASFWLRDGYNEQFF,TGCGCCAGCTTTTGGCTCCGGGACGGATACAATGAGCAGTTCTTC
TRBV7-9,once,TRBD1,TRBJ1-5,CASSFQGADQPQHF,TGTGCCAGCAGCTTCCAGGGGGCAGATCAGCCCCAGCATTTT
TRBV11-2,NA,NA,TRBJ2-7,CASGGTSYEQYF,TGTGCCAGCGGGGGGACCTCCTACGAGCAGTACTTC
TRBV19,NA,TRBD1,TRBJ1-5,CASRGDRDQPQHF,TGTGCCAGTAGGGGGGACAGGGATCAGCCCCAGCATTTT
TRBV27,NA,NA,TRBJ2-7,CASSLRSTYEQYF,TGTGCCAGCAGTCTCCGGTCCACCTACGAGCAGTACTTC
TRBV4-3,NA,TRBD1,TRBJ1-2,CASSRGGAQGSIGYTF,TGCGCCAGCAGCCGAGGGGGGGCACAGGGGTCGATTGGCTACACCTTC
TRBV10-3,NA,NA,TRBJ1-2,CAIRGTSENLYGYTF,TGTGCCATCAGAGGGACATCCGAAAACTTATATGGCTACACCTTC
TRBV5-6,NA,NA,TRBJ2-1,CASSHIGVGYNEQFF,TGTGCCAGCAGCCACATCGGGGTAGGGTACAATGAGCAGTTCTTC
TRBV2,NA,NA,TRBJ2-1,CASSGPTTGMISYNEQFF,TGTGCCAGCAGTGGTCCAACCACTGGAATGATTTCCTACAATGAGCAGTTCTTC
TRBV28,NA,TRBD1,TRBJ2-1,CASSLLGGQGVTGEQFF,TGTGCCAGCAGTTTATTGGGGGGACAGGGGGTTACAGGTGAGCAGTTCTTC
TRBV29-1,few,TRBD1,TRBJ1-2,CSVPETGGYTF,TGCAGCGTTCCTGAGACAGGGGGCTACACCTTC
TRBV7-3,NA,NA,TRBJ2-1,CASSLTLGGLVNEQFF,TGTGCCAGCAGCTTAACTCTTGGGGGATTGGTCAATGAGCAGTTCTTC
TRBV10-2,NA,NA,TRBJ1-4,CASSVGRANEKLFF,TGCGCCAGCAGTGTAGGCAGGGCAAATGAAAAACTGTTTTTT
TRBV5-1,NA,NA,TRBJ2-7,CASSLENGVEQYF,TGCGCCAGCAGCTTGGAGAACGGGGTCGAGCAGTACTTC
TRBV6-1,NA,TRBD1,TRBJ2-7,CASSAGTGLEQYF,TGTGCCAGCAGTGCTGGGACAGGGCTCGAGCAGTACTTC
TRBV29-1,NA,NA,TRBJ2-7,CSVRGDLSSYEQYF,TGCAGCGTTAGAGGGGACTTAAGCTCCTACGAGCAGTACTTC
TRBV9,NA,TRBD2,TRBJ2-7,CASSESGGASNEQYF,TGTGCCAGCAGCGAGTCCGGGGGGGCGAGCAACGAGCAGTACTTC
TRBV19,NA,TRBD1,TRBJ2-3,CASGDRGSTDTQYF,TGTGCCAGTGGGGACAGGGGTTCGACAGATACGCAGTATTTT
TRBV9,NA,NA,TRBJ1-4,CASSFGGTNEKLFF,TGTGCCAGCAGCTTCGGCGGGACTAATGAAAAACTGTTTTTT
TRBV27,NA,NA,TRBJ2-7,CASSLAGTWTYEQYF,TGTGCCAGCAGTTTAGCCGGGACATGGACCTACGAGCAGTACTTC
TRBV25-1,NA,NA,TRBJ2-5,CASSEYETEETQYF,TGTGCCAGCAGTGAATATGAGACGGAAGAGACCCAGTACTTC
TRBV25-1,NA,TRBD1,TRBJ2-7,CASSERGQYEQYF,TGTGCCAGCAGCGAAAGGGGGCAGTACGAGCAGTACTTC
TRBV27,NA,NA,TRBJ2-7,CASSSSTLGKRPYEQYF,TGTGCCAGCAGTTCGTCCACGCTCGGCAAACGTCCGTACGAGCAGTACTTC
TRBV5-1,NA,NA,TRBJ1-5,CASSLSGYQPQHF,TGCGCCAGCAGCTTGTCGGGGTATCAGCCCCAGCATTTT
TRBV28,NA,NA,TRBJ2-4,CASSFLSLAKNIQYF,TGTGCCAGCAGTTTTCTTAGTTTAGCCAAAAACATTCAGTACTTC
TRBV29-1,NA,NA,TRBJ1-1,CSVIQDLNTEAFF,TGCAGCGTGATACAGGATCTGAACACTGAAGCTTTCTTT
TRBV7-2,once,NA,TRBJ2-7,CASSMRTVPGSYEQYF,TGTGCCAGCAGCATGAGGACTGTCCCTGGATCCTACGAGCAGTACTTC
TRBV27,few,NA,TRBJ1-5,CASSTGPQPQHF,TGTGCCAGCAGTACGGGACCGCAGCCCCAGCATTTT
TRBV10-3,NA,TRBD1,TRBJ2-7,CAISEPGQNYYEQYF,TGTGCCATCAGTGAGCCGGGACAGAACTACTACGAGCAGTACTTC
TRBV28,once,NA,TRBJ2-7,CASSRRFSYEQYF,TGTGCCAGCAGTCGGCGCTTCAGCTACGAGCAGTACTTC
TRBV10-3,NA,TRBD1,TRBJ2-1,CAISPGQGYNEQFF,TGTGCCATCAGCCCGGGACAGGGCTACAATGAGCAGTTCTTC
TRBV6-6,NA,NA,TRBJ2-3,CASSPGGFSPDTQYF,TGTGCCAGCAGCCCTGGCGGGTTCAGTCCAGATACGCAGTATTTT
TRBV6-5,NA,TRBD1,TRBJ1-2,CASSQGTANYGYTF,TGTGCCAGCAGCCAGGGGACAGCTAACTATGGCTACACCTTC
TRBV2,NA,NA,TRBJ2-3,CASSEWGRDNVDTQYF,TGTGCCAGCAGTGAATGGGGCCGCGATAACGTTGATACGCAGTATTTT
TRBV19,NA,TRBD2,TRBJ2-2,CASRVSSGRTGELFF,TGTGCCAGTAGGGTGTCGAGCGGGAGAACCGGGGAGCTGTTTTTT
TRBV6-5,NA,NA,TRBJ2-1,CASSWGNEQFF,TGTGCCAGCAGTTGGGGCAATGAGCAGTTCTTC
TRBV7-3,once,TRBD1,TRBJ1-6,CASSLDGGQYSPLHF,TGTGCCAGCAGCTTAGATGGGGGACAGTATTCACCCCTCCACTTT
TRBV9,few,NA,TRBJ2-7,CASSLSGTLNYEQYF,TGTGCCAGCAGCCTTTCCGGGACACTCAATTACGAGCAGTACTTC
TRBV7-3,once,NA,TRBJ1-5,CASSLTGPGDRLNQPQHF,TGTGCCAGCAGCTTAACCGGACCGGGGGATAGACTCAATCAGCCCCAGCATTTT
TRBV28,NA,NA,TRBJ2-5,CASSFDIGGETQYF,TGTGCCAGCAGTTTTGACATTGGAGGGGAGACCCAGTACTTC
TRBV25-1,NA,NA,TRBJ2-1,CASKRQANEQFF,TGTGCCAGCAAACGACAGGCTAATGAGCAGTTCTTC
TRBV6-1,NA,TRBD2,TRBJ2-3,CASSELAGAIDTQYF,TGTGCCAGCAGTGAGCTAGCGGGAGCAATAGATACGCAGTATTTT
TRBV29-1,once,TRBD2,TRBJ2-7,CSVEGLAAGSSYEQYF,TGCAGCGTTGAAGGGCTAGCGGCCGGATCCTCCTACGAGCAGTACTTC
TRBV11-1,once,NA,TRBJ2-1,CASSLGGSSYNEQFF,TGTGCCAGCAGCCTCGGAGGGAGCTCCTACAATGAGCAGTTCTTC
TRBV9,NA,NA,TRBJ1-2,CASSVASSGANYGYTF,TGTGCCAGCAGCGTAGCATCCTCTGGGGCCAACTATGGCTACACCTTC
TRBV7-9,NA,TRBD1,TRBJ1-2,CASSLSGQLNYGYTF,TGTGCCAGCAGCTTGTCGGGACAGCTCAACTATGGCTACACCTTC
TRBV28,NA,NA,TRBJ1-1,CASSYTFQGKLNTEAFF,TGTGCCAGCAGTTATACTTTTCAGGGCAAGTTGAACACTGAAGCTTTCTTT
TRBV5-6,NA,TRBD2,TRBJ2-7,CASSWALAGSAYEQYF,TGTGCCAGCAGCTGGGCCCTAGCGGGGTCCGCCTACGAGCAGTACTTC
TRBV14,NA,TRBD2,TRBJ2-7,CASSPRLAGSYEQYF,TGTGCCAGCAGCCCGCGACTAGCGGGGTCCTACGAGCAGTACTTC
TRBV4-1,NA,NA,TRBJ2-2,CASSPVGLEGGELFF,TGCGCCAGCAGCCCGGTTGGGTTAGAGGGCGGGGAGCTGTTTTTT
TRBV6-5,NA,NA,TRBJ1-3,CASRVGNTIYF,TGTGCCAGCAGGGTTGGAAACACCATATATTTT
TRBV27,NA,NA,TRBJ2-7,CASSTGTYEQYF,TGTGCCAGCAGTACAGGGACATACGAGCAGTACTTC
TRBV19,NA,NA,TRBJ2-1,CASSIQRDLDEQFF,TGTGCCAGTAGTATACAACGGGACCTCGATGAGCAGTTCTTC
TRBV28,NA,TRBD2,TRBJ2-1,CASSPTSGRFNEQFF,TGTGCCAGCAGTCCGACTAGCGGGAGGTTCAATGAGCAGTTCTTC
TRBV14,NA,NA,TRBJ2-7,CASSQDGQGPHEQYF,TGTGCCAGCAGCCAAGATGGGCAGGGGCCCCACGAGCAGTACTTC
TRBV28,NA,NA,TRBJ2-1,CASSLVGQASSSEQFF,TGTGCCAGCAGTTTAGTCGGCCAGGCCTCGTCCAGTGAGCAGTTCTTC
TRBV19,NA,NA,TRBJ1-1,CATLGPAGTEAFF,TGTGCCACCTTGGGCCCCGCCGGTACTGAAGCTTTCTTT
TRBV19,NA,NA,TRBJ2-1,CASSIVGLPYNEQFF,TGTGCCAGTAGTATTGTGGGACTTCCCTACAATGAGCAGTTCTTC